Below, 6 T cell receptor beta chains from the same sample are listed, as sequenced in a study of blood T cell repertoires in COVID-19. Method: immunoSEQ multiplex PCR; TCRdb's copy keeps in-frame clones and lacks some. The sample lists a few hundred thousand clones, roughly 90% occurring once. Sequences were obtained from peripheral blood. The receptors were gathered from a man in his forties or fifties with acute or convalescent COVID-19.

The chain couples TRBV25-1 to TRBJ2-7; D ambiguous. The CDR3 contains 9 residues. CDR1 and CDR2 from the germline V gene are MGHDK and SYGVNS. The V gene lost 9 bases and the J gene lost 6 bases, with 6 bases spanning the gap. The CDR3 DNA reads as TGTGCCAGTGATAGCGAGCAGTACTTC. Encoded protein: CASDSEQYF.

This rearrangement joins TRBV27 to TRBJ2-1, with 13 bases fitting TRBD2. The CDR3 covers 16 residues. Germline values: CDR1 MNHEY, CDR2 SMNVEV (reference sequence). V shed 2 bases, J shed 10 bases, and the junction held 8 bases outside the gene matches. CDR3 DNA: TGTGCCAGCAGTTTAATCCCGGGACTAGCGGGAAGGGAGCAGTTCTTC. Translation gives CASSLIPGLAGREQFF.

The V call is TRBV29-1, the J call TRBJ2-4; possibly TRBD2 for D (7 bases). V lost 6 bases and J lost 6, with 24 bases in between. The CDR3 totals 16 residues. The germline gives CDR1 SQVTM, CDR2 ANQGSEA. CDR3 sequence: CSVHRVSRWGGNIQYF. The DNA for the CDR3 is TGCAGCGTACACAGGGTTTCTAGGTGGGGGGGAAACATTCAGTACTTC.

The CDR3 region is CASSHGTVLKAPLHF. The CDR3 bases are TGTGCCAGCAGCCATGGGACTGTCTTGAAGGCACCCCTCCACTTT. The chain employs TRBV3-1 (or the pseudogene TRBV3-2) and TRBJ1-6, with D possibly matching TRBD1 (5 bases). V was trimmed by 3 bases and J by 11 bases, leaving 17 bases between them. Germline V gene sequence: CDR1 LGHDT, CDR2 YNNKEL (reference sequence). The CDR3 totals 15 residues.

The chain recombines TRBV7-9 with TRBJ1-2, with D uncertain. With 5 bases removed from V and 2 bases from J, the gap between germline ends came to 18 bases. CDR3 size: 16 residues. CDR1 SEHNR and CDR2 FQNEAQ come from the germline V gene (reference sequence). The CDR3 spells CASSKPPLAGNYGYTF. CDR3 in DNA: TGTGCCAGCAGCAAACCCCCCCTGGCGGGCAACTATGGCTACACCTTC.

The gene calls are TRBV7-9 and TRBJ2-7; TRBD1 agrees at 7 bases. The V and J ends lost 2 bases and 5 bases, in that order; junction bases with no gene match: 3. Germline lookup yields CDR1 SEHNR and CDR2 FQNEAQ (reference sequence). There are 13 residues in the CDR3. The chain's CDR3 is CASSLQGVDEQYF. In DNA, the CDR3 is TGTGCCAGCAGCTTACAGGGGGTGGACGAGCAGTACTTC. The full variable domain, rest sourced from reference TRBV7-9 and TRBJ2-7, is DTGVSQNPRHKITKRGQNVTFRCDPISEHNRLYWYRQTLGQGPEFLTYFQNEAQLEKSRLLSDRFSAERPKGSFSTLEIQRTEQGDSAMYLCASSLQGVDEQYFGPGTRLTVT.